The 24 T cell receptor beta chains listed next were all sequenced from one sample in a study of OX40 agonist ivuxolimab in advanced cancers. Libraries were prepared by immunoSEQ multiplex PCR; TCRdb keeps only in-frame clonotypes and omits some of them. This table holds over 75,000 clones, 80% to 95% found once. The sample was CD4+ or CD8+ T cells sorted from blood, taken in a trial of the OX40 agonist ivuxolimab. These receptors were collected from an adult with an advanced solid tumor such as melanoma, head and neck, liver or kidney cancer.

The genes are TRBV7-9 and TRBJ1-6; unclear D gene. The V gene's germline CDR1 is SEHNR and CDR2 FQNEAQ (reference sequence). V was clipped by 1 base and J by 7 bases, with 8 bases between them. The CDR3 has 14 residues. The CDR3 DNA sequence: TGTGCCAGCAGCTTAGATGGAGGGAATTCACCCCTCCACTTT. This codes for CASSLDGGNSPLHF.

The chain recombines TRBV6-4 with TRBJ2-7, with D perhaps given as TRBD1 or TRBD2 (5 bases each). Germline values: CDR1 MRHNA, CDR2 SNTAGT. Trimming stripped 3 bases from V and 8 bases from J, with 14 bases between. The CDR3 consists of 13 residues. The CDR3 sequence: CASSEGVASKQYF. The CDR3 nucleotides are TGTGCCAGCAGTGAGGGGGTCGCTAGCAAGCAGTACTTC.

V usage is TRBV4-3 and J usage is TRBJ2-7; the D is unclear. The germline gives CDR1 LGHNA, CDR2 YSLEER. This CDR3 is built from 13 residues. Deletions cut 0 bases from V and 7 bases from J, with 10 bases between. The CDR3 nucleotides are TGCGCCAGCAGCCAAGAGGCTCGTACTGAGCAGTACTTC. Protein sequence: CASSQEARTEQYF.

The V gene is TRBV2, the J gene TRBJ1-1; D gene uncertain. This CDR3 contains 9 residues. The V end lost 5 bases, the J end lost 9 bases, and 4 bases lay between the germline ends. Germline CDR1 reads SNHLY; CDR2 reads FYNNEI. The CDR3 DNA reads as TGTGCCAGCAGTCCCCAAGCTTTCTTT. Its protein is CASSPQAFF.

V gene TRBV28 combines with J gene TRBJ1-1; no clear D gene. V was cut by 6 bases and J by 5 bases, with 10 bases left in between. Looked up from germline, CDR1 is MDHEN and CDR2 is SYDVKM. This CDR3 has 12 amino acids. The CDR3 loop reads CASRPQRTEAFF. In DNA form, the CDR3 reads TGTGCCAGCAGACCTCAGAGGACTGAAGCTTTCTTT.

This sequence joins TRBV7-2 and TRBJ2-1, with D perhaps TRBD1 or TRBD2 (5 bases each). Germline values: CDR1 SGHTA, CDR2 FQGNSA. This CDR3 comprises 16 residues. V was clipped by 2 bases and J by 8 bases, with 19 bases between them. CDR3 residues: CASSLKSGTPPHEQFF. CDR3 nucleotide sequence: TGTGCCAGCAGCTTAAAGTCTGGGACGCCCCCGCATGAGCAGTTCTTC.

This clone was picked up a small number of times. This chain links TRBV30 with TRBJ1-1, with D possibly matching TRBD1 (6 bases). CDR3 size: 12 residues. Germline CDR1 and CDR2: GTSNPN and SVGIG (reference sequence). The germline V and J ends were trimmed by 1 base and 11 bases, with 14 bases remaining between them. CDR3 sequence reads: CAWSGDRTRAFF. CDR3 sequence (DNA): TGTGCCTGGAGTGGAGACAGGACGAGGGCTTTCTTT.

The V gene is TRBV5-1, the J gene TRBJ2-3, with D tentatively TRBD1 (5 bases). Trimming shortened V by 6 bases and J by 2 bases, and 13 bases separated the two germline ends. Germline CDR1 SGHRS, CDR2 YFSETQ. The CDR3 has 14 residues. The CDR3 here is CASTDSKFTDTQYF. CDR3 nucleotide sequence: TGCGCCAGCACTGACAGCAAATTCACAGATACGCAGTATTTT.

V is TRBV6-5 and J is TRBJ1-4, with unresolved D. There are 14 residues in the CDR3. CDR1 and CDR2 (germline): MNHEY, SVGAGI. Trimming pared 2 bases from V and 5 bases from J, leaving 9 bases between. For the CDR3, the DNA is TGTGCCAGCAGTTACCCCCCCGGAAATGAAAAACTGTTTTTT. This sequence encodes CASSYPPGNEKLFF.

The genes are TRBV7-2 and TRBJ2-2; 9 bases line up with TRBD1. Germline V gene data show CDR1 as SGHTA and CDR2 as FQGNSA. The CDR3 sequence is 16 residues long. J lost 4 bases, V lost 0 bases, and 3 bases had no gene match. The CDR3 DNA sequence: TGTGCCAGCAGCTTAGCGGGACAGGGTATCACCGGGGAGCTGTTTTTT. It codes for CASSLAGQGITGELFF.

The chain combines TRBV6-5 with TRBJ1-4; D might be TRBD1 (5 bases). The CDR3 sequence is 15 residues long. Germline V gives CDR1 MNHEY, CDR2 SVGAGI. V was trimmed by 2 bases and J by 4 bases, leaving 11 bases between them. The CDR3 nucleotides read TGTGCCAGCAGTTACCGGGACCGAAGTAATGAAAAACTGTTTTTT. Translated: CASSYRDRSNEKLFF.

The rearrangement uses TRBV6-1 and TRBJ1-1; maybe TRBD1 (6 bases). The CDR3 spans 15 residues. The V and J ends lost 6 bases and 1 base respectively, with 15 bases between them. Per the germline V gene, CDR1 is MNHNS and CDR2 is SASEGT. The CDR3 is CASSDLGGKNTEAFF. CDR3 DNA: TGTGCCAGCAGCGACCTGGGGGGCAAGAACACTGAAGCTTTCTTT.

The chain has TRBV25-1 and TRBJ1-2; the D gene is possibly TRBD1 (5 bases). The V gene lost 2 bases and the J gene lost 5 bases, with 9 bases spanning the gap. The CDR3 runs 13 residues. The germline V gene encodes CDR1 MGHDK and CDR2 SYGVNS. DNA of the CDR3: TGTGCCAGCAGTGAACAGGGAGGGTATGGCTACACCTTC. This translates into CASSEQGGYGYTF.

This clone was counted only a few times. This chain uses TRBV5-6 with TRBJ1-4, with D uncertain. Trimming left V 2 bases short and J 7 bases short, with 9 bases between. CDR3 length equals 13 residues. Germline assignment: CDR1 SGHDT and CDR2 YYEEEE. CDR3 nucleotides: TGTGCCAGCAGCTTTTTAGGTTCTGAAAAACTGTTTTTT. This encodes CASSFLGSEKLFF.

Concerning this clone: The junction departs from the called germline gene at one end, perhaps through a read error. CDR3 in DNA: TGTGCCAGCAGCTTCGATGCGGCAGGGGGCTATGACTACACCTTC. Its translation: CASSFDAAGGYDYTF. This chain joins TRBV7-2 and TRBJ1-2, with TRBD1 matching 8 bases. This CDR3 is 15 amino acids long. Germline CDR1 is SGHTA and CDR2 is FQGNSA.

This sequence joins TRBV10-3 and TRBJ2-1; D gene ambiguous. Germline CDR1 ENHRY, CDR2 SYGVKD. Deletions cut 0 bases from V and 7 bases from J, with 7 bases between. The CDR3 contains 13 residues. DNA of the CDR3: TGTGCCATCAGTGAGTCCCCAGAAAATGAGCAGTTCTTC. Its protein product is CAISESPENEQFF.

CDR3 DNA sequence: TGTGCCAGCAGCTTAGGGACCGACCCCCGGACCCAGCATTTT. Its protein is CASSLGTDPRTQHF. This sequence joins TRBV19 and TRBJ1-5; D is possibly TRBD1 (5 bases). Trimming took 9 bases from V and 11 from J, leaving 23 bases between them. The CDR3 totals 14 residues. Germline V gene sequence: CDR1 LNHDA, CDR2 SQIVND (reference sequence).

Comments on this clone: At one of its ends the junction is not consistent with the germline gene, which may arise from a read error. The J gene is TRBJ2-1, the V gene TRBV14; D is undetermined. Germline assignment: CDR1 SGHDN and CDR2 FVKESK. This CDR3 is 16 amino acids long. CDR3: CASSQGIDPSYNEQFF. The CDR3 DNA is TGTGCCAGCAGTCAAGGGATCGACCCCTCCTACAATGAGCAGTTCTTC.

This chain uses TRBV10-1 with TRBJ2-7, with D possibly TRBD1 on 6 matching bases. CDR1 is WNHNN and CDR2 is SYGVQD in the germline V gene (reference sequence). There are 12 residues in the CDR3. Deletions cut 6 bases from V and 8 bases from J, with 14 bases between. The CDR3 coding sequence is TGCGCCAGCAGCACTGTTGGGGGCCAGCAGTACTTC. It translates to CASSTVGGQQYF.

CDR3 in DNA: TGTGCCAGTAAGACAGGGCAAGAGACCCAGTACTTC. This codes for CASKTGQETQYF. The rearrangement links TRBV28 to TRBJ2-5, with 7 bases that match TRBD1. CDR1 is MDHEN, CDR2 SYDVKM, per germline. This CDR3 has 12 amino acids. J lost 2 bases, V lost 9 bases, and 3 bases had no gene match.

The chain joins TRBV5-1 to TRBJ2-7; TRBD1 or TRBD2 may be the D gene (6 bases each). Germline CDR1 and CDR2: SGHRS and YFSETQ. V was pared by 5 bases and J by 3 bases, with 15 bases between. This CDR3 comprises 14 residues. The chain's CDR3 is CASSLGGPYYEQYF. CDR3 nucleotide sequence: TGCGCCAGCAGTCTCGGGGGCCCCTACTACGAGCAGTACTTC.

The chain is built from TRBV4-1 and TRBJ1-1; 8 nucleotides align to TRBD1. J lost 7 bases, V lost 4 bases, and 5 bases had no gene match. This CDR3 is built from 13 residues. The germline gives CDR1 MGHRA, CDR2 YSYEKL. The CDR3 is CASSLGQGLEAFF. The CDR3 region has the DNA TGCGCCAGCAGCCTAGGACAGGGCCTTGAAGCTTTCTTT.

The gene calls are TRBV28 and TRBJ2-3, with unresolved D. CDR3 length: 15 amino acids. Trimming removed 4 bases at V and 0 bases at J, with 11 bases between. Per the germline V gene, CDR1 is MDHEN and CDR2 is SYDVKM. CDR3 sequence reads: CASSSYPTSTDTQYF. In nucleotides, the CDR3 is TGTGCCAGCAGTTCCTACCCGACTAGCACAGATACGCAGTATTTT.

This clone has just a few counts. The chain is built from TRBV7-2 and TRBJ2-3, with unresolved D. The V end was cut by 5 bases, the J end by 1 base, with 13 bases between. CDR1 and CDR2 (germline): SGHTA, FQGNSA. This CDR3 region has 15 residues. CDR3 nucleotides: TGTGCCAGCAGCGCATTTCCTCGGGGCACAGATACGCAGTATTTT. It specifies CASSAFPRGTDTQYF.